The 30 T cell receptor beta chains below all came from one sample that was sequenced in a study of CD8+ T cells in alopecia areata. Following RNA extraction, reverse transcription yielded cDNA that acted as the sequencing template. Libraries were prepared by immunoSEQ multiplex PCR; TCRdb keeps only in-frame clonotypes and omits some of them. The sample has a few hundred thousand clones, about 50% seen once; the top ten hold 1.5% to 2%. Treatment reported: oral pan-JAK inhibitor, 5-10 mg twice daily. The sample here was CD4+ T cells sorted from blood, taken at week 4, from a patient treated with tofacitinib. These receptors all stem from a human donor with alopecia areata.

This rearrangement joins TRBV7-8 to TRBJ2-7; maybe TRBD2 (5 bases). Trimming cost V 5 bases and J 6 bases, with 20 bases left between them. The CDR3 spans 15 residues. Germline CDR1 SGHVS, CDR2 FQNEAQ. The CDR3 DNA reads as TGTGCCAGCAGCAACCTACGGCTAGCAGTTGCCGAGCAGTACTTC. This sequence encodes CASSNLRLAVAEQYF.

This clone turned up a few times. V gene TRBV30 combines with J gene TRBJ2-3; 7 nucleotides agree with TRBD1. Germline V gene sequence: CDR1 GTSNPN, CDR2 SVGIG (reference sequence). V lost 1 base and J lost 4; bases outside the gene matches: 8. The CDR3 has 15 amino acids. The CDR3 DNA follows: TGTGCCTGGAGTGGTAGGGGGCTAGCCGCAGATACGCAGTATTTT. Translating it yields CAWSGRGLAADTQYF. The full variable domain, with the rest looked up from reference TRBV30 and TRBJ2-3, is SQTIHQWPATLVQPVGSPLSLECTVEGTSNPNLYWYRQAAGRGLQLLFYSVGIGQISSEVPQNLSASRPQDRQFILSSKKLLLSDSGFYLCAWSGRGLAADTQYFGPGTRLTVL.

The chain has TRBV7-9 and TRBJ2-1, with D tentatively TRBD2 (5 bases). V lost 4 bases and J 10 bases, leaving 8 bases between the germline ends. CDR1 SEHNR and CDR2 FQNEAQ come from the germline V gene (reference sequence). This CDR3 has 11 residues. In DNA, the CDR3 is TGTGCCAGCAGCTCGACTACCGAGCAGTTCTTC. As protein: CASSSTTEQFF.

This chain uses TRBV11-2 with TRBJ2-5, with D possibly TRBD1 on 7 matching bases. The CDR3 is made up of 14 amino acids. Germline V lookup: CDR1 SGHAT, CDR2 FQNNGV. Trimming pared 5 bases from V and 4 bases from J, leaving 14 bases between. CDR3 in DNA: TGTGCCAGCAGCCCCCCAGGGGGGCGAGAGACCCAGTACTTC. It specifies CASSPPGGRETQYF.

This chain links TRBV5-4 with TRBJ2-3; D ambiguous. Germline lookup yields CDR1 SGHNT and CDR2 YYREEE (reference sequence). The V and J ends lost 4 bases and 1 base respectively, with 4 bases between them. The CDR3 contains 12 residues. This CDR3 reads CASSGGTDTQYF. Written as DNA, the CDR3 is TGTGCCAGCAGCGGCGGCACAGATACGCAGTATTTT.

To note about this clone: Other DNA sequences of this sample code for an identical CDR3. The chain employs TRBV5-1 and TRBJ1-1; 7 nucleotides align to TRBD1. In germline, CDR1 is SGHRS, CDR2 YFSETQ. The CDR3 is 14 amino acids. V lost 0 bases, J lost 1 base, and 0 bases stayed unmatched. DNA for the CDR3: TGCGCCAGCAGCTTGGGGGACAGGAACACTGAAGCTTTCTTT. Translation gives CASSLGDRNTEAFF.

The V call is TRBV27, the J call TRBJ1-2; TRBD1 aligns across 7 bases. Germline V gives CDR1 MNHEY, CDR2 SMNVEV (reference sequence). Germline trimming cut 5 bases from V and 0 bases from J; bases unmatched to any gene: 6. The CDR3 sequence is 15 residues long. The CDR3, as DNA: TGTGCCAGCAGTCCCTCGGGACAGACTAACTATGGCTACACCTTC. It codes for CASSPSGQTNYGYTF.

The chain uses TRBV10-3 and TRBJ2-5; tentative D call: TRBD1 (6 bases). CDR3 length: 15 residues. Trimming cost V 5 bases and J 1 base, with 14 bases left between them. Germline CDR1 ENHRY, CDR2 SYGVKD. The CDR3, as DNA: TGTGCCATCAGTACAAACCAGGGGCCCCAAGAGACCCAGTACTTC. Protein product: CAISTNQGPQETQYF.

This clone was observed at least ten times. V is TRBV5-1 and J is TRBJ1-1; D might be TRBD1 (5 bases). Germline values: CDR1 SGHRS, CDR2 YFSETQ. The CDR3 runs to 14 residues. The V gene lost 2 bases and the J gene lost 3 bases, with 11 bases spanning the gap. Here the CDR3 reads CASSFSGWDTEAFF. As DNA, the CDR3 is TGCGCCAGCAGCTTCTCAGGGTGGGACACTGAAGCTTTCTTT.

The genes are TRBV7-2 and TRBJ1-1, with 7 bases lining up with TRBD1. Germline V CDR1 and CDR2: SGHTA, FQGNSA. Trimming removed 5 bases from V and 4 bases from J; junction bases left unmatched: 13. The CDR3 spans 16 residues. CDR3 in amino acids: CASSPRTGRTGTEAFF. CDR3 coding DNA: TGTGCCAGCAGCCCCCGGACAGGCCGCACGGGCACTGAAGCTTTCTTT.

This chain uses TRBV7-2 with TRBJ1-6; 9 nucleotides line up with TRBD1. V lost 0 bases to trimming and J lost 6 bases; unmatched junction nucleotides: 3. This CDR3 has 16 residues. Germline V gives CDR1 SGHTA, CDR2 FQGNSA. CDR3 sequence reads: CASSLAGDRANSPLHF. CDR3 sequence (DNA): TGTGCCAGCAGCTTAGCGGGGGACAGGGCTAATTCACCCCTCCACTTT.

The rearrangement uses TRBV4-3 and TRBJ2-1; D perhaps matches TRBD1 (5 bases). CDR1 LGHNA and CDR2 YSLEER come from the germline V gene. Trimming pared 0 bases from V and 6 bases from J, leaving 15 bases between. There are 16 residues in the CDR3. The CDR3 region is CASSQDGATITNEQFF. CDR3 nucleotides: TGCGCCAGCAGCCAAGATGGGGCTACAATCACCAATGAGCAGTTCTTC.

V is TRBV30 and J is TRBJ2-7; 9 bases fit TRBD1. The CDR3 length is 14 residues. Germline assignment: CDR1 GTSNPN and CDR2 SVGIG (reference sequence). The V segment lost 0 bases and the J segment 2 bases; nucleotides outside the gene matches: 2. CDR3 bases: TGTGCCTGGAGTGTAGGGACAGGGACCTACGAGCAGTACTTC. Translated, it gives CAWSVGTGTYEQYF.

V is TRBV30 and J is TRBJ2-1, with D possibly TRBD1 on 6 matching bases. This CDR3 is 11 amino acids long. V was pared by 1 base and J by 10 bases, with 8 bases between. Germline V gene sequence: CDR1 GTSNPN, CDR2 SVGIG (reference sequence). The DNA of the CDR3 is TGTGCCTGGAGTGATAGGGGGGAGCAGTTCTTC. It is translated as CAWSDRGEQFF.

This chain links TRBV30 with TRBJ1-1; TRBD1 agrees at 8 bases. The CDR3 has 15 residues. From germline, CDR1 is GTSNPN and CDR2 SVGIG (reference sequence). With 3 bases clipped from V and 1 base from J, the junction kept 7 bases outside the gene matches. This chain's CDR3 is CAWRDRVLKNTEAFF. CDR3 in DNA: TGTGCCTGGAGGGACAGGGTTTTGAAGAACACTGAAGCTTTCTTT.

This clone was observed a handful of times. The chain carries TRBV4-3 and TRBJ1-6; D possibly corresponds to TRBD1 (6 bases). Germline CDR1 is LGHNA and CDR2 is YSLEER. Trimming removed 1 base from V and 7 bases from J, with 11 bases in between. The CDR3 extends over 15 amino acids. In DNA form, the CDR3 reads TGCGCCAGCAGCCAAGTAACAGGGAAGAATTCACCCCTCCACTTT. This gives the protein CASSQVTGKNSPLHF.

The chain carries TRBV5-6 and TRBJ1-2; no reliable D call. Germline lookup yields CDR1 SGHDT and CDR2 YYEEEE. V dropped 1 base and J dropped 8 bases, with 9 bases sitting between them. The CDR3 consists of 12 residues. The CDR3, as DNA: TGTGCCAGCAGCTTGTCAATAGGGGGCTACACCTTC. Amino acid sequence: CASSLSIGGYTF. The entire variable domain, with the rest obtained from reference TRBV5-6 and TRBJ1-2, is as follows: DAGVTQSPTHLIKTRGQQVTLRCSPKSGHDTVSWYQQALGQGPQFIFQYYEEEERQRGNFPDRFSGHQFPNYSSELNVNALLLGDSALYLCASSLSIGGYTFGSGTRLTVV.

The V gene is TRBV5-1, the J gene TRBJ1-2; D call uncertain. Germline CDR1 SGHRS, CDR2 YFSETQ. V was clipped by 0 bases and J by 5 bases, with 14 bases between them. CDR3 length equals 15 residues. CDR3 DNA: TGCGCCAGCAGCTTGGGGCAACGGAGGGTGTATGGCTACACCTTC. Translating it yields CASSLGQRRVYGYTF.

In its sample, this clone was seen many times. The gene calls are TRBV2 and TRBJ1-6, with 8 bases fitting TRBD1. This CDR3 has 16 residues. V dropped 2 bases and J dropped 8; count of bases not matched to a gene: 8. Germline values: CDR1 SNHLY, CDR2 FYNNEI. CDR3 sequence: CASSEPPDRAYSPLHF. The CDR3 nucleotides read TGTGCCAGCAGTGAACCCCCGGACAGGGCTTATTCACCCCTCCACTTT. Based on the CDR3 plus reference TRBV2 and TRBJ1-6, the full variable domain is EPEVTQTPSHQVTQMGQEVILRCVPISNHLYFYWYRQILGQKVEFLVSFYNNEISEKSEIFDDQFSVERPDGSNFTLKIRSTKLEDSAMYFCASSEPPDRAYSPLHFGNGTRLTVT.

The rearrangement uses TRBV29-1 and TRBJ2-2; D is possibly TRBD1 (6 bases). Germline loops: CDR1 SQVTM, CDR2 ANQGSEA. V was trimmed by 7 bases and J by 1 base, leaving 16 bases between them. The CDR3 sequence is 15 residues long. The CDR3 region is CSAWGQGLNTGELFF. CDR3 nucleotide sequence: TGCAGCGCCTGGGGGCAGGGCCTGAACACCGGGGAGCTGTTTTTT.

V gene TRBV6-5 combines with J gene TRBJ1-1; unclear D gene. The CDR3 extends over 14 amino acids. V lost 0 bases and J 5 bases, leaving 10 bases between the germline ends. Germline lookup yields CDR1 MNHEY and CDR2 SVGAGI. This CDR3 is CASSYSRVGTEAFF. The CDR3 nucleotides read TGTGCCAGCAGTTACTCAAGGGTGGGGACTGAAGCTTTCTTT.

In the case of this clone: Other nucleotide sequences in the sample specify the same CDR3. CDR3 nucleotides: TGTGCCAGCAGCTTAGGGGAGACCCAGTACTTC. Translation gives CASSLGETQYF. The chain has TRBV11-2 and TRBJ2-5; D is uncertain. The V and J ends lost 1 base and 5 bases respectively, with 2 bases between them. The length of the CDR3 is 11 residues. CDR1 is SGHAT and CDR2 is FQNNGV in the germline V gene.

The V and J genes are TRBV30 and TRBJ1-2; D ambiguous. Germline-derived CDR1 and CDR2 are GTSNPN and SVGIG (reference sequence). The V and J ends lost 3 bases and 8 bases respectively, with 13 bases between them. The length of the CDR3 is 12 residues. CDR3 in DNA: TGTGCCTGGAGACGGGGTCTAGGGGGCTACACCTTC. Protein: CAWRRGLGGYTF. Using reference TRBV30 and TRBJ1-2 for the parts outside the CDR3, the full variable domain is SQTIHQWPATLVQPVGSPLSLECTVEGTSNPNLYWYRQAAGRGLQLLFYSVGIGQISSEVPQNLSASRPQDRQFILSSKKLLLSDSGFYLCAWRRGLGGYTFGSGTRLTVV.

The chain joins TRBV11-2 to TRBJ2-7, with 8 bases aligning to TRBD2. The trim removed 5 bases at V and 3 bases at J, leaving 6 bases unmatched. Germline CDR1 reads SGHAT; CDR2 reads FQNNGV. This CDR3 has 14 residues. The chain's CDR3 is CASSGGGPIYEQYF. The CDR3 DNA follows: TGTGCCAGCAGCGGCGGGGGGCCGATCTACGAGCAGTACTTC. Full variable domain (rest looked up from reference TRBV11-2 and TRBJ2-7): EAGVAQSPRYKIIEKRQSVAFWCNPISGHATLYWYQQILGQGPKLLIQFQNNGVVDDSQLPKDRFSAERLKGVDSTLKIQPAKLEDSAVYLCASSGGGPIYEQYFGPGTRLTVT.

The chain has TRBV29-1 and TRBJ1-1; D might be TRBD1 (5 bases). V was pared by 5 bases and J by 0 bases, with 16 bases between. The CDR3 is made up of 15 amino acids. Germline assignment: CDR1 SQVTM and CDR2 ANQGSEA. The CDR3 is CSVKKPGLLNTEAFF. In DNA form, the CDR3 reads TGCAGCGTTAAAAAGCCGGGACTTTTGAACACTGAAGCTTTCTTT.

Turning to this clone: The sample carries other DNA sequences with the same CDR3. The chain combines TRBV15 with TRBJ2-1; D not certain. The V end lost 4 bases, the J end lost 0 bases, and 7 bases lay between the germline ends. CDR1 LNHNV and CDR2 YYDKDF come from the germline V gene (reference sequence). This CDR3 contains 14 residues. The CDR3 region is CATSKGGSYNEQFF. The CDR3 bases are TGTGCCACCAGCAAGGGCGGCTCCTACAATGAGCAGTTCTTC.

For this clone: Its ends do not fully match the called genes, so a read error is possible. CDR3 loop: CAISESGQLYQPQHF. The CDR3 coding sequence is TGTGCCATCAGTGAGTCTGGACAATTATATCAGCCCCAGCATTTT. This rearrangement joins TRBV6-6 to TRBJ1-5; D possibly corresponds to TRBD1 (5 bases). The germline CDR1 and CDR2 sequences are MNHNY and SVGAGI (reference sequence). The length of the CDR3 is 15 residues.

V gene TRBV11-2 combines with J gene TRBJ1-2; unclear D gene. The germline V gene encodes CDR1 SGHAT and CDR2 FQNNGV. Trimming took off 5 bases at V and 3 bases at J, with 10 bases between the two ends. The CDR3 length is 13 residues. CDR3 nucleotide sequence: TGTGCCAGCAGCGCCGGTCGGGACTATGGCTACACCTTC. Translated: CASSAGRDYGYTF.

The CDR3 DNA sequence: TGCGCCAGAAAGGACATCAGCAATCAGCCCCAGCATTTT. Translated: CARKDISNQPQHF. The chain combines TRBV23-1 with TRBJ1-5; D is possibly TRBD1 (5 bases). TRBV23-1 belongs to the ORF category, with a function that is uncertain. This CDR3 is 13 amino acids long. The ends were cut back, 9 bases at V and 1 base at J, with 10 bases in the middle.

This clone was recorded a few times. The CDR3 sequence is CASSGSYNEQFF. CDR3 coding DNA: TGCGCCAGCAGCGGCTCCTACAATGAGCAGTTCTTC. This sequence joins TRBV4-3 and TRBJ2-1; D uncertain. This CDR3 has 12 amino acids. V lost 5 bases to trimming and J lost 0 bases, with 2 bases between them. The germline V gene encodes CDR1 LGHNA and CDR2 YSLEER.